A single sample is the source of the 12 T cell receptor beta chains below, sequenced in a study of T cell changes during pregnancy in multiple sclerosis. TCRdb's table, derived via immunoSEQ multiplex PCR, lists solely in-frame clones and lacks some. The table records some 99,000 clones, approximately 95% of them present only once. Here the sequenced sample was peripheral blood, taken after pregnancy. Receptors originate from a female donor with multiple sclerosis, enrolled in a pregnancy study.

The chain recombines TRBV7-2 with TRBJ2-7; 9 bases are shared with TRBD2. Per the germline V gene, CDR1 is SGHTA and CDR2 is FQGNSA. CDR3 length: 15 residues. After removal of 4 bases from V and 4 bases from J, the junction contained 8 bases not matched to a gene. The CDR3 sequence: CASSSPGLAKYEQYF. The CDR3 nucleotides read TGTGCCAGCAGCTCACCGGGACTAGCTAAGTACGAGCAGTACTTC. The whole variable domain, filled in from reference TRBV7-2 and TRBJ2-7, reads GAGVSQSPSNKVTEKGKDVELRCDPISGHTALYWYRQSLGQGLEFLIYFQGNSAPDKSGLPSDRFSAERTGGSVSTLTIQRTQQEDSAVYLCASSSPGLAKYEQYFGPGTRLTVT.

This clone was seen more than once but under ten times. The chain links TRBV6-5 to TRBJ1-1; no firm D call. This CDR3 contains 12 residues. Germline lookup yields CDR1 MNHEY and CDR2 SVGAGI. Trimming pared 8 bases from V and 7 bases from J, leaving 14 bases between. CDR3 bases: TGTGCCAGCCTTCTCGGTGAGGGTGAAGCTTTCTTT. Encoded protein: CASLLGEGEAFF.

This chain joins TRBV18 and TRBJ2-2; 9 nucleotides line up with TRBD1. The CDR3 consists of 17 residues. V lost 3 bases, J lost 2 bases, and 7 bases stayed unmatched. CDR1 is KGHSH, CDR2 LQKENI, per germline. The CDR3 region is CASSPQGTGGNTGELFF. CDR3 nucleotides: TGTGCCAGCTCACCCCAGGGAACAGGGGGCAACACCGGGGAGCTGTTTTTT.

Only one count was recorded for this clone. The rearrangement joins TRBV30 to TRBJ2-7; the match to TRBD1 covers 10 bases. The CDR3 loop spans 15 amino acids. Germline V CDR1 and CDR2: GTSNPN, SVGIG (reference sequence). Unmatched junction bases numbered 7, after V lost 1 base and J lost 4 bases. The CDR3 region has the DNA TGTGCCTGGAGTGGGGGACAGGGGCTTGCTTACGAGCAGTACTTC. Protein sequence: CAWSGGQGLAYEQYF.

The chain joins TRBV5-8 to TRBJ2-7; 8 bases agree with TRBD2. The junction had 5 bases not matched to a gene; V was cut back by 1 base and J by 2 bases. Germline assignment: CDR1 SGHTS and CDR2 YDEGEE. This CDR3 comprises 15 residues. CDR3 amino acids: CASSLYTRGAYEQYF. The CDR3 DNA sequence: TGTGCCAGCAGCTTGTATACGCGGGGGGCCTACGAGCAGTACTTC.

The rearrangement links TRBV21-1 to TRBJ1-3. TRBV21-1 is designated a pseudogene. The CDR3 length is 16 residues. The CDR3 protein is CASSKMCEGWANTIYF. CDR3 sequence (DNA): TGTGCCAGCAGCAAAATGTGTGAGGGTTGGGCAAACACCATATATTTT.

This clone was recorded only once. This rearrangement joins TRBV12-5 to TRBJ2-1; TRBD2 agrees at 8 bases. This CDR3 comprises 16 residues. V lost 6 bases and J lost 9; bases outside the gene matches: 16. The V gene's germline CDR1 is LGHNT and CDR2 FRNRAP. The CDR3 loop is CASGHLSLAGGSEQFF. The DNA of the CDR3 is TGTGCTAGTGGCCACCTCTCTCTTGCGGGAGGTAGTGAGCAGTTCTTC.

The gene calls are TRBV11-2 and TRBJ2-1; a weak D match, TRBD1 (6 bases). The germline V and J ends were trimmed by 1 base and 6 bases, with 16 bases remaining between them. Germline values: CDR1 SGHAT, CDR2 FQNNGV. The CDR3 covers 16 residues. CDR3 amino acids: CASSLVSGVPFNEQFF. The CDR3 DNA follows: TGTGCCAGCAGCTTAGTTTCAGGGGTTCCCTTCAATGAGCAGTTCTTC. Together with reference TRBV11-2 and TRBJ2-1, the CDR3 gives the full variable domain: EAGVAQSPRYKIIEKRQSVAFWCNPISGHATLYWYQQILGQGPKLLIQFQNNGVVDDSQLPKDRFSAERLKGVDSTLKIQPAKLEDSAVYLCASSLVSGVPFNEQFFGPGTRLTVL.

The V call is TRBV7-9, the J call TRBJ2-5; D not resolved. CDR3 length: 13 amino acids. Germline assignment: CDR1 SEHNR and CDR2 FQNEAQ (reference sequence). Deletions cut 2 bases from V and 1 base from J, with 5 bases between. The CDR3 DNA is TGTGCCAGCAGCTTATCTATCCAAGAGACCCAGTACTTC. As protein: CASSLSIQETQYF.

Written as DNA, the CDR3 is TGTGCCAGCAGTGAGACAGGGATGACTGAAGCTTTCTTT. Protein: CASSETGMTEAFF. The chain has TRBV2 and TRBJ1-1; 7 bases agree with TRBD1. Trimming at V came to 3 bases and at J to 5 bases, leaving 3 bases not matched to a gene. Germline CDR1 SNHLY, CDR2 FYNNEI. This CDR3 is built from 13 residues. Supplemented by reference TRBV2 and TRBJ1-1, the full variable domain reads EPEVTQTPSHQVTQMGQEVILRCVPISNHLYFYWYRQILGQKVEFLVSFYNNEISEKSEIFDDQFSVERPDGSNFTLKIRSTKLEDSAMYFCASSETGMTEAFFGQGTRLTVV.

The V call is TRBV25-1, the J call TRBJ1-6; D gene ambiguous. Trimming took off 8 bases at V and 1 base at J, with 15 bases between the two ends. Germline V gives CDR1 MGHDK, CDR2 SYGVNS. The length of the CDR3 is 16 residues. As DNA, the CDR3 is TGTGCCAGCCCGACGGGAGTGAGGTCCTATAATTCACCCCTCCACTTT. The encoded protein is CASPTGVRSYNSPLHF.

The chain joins TRBV4-2 to TRBJ2-7, with TRBD2 identical over 11 bases. Trimming removed 0 bases from V and 4 bases from J; junction bases left unmatched: 2. CDR1 is LGHNA and CDR2 is YNFKEQ in the germline V gene. The CDR3 is made up of 15 amino acids. The DNA for the CDR3 is TGTGCCAGCAGCCAAGAACGACTAGCGGGGTACGAGCAGTACTTC. It specifies CASSQERLAGYEQYF.